One sample yielded the 32 T cell receptor beta chains listed below, sequenced in a study of shared clonotypes between healthy human individuals. Method: immunoSEQ multiplex PCR; TCRdb's copy keeps in-frame clones and lacks some. The top ten clones hold around 0.35% of a sample with 2 million to 2.5 million clones, around 90% of them seen once. Specimen: naive CD4+ T cells from PBMCs. Specified subset: CD45RA+ positively selected. The receptor set was obtained from a man younger than 30 in good health. Some clones in this sample may be carry-over from other donors' samples.

V is TRBV28 and J is TRBJ2-7; 9 positions match TRBD2. Germline trimming cut 5 bases from V and 0 bases from J; bases unmatched to any gene: 2. Germline V CDR1 and CDR2: MDHEN, SYDVKM. This CDR3 region has 14 residues. The CDR3 DNA reads as TGTGCCAGCAGTCTAGCGGGACCCTCCTACGAGCAGTACTTC. Amino acid sequence: CASSLAGPSYEQYF.

The chain is built from TRBV6-5 and TRBJ1-2, with D unresolved. V lost 6 bases and J lost 4, with 9 bases in between. Germline V gives CDR1 MNHEY, CDR2 SVGAGI. The length of the CDR3 is 12 residues. The CDR3 DNA is TGTGCCAGCAGCCCCAGGCCCTATGGCTACACCTTC. It specifies CASSPRPYGYTF.

The rearrangement links TRBV10-3 to TRBJ1-2; D gene uncertain. The CDR3 runs 14 residues. V lost 2 bases, J lost 7 bases, and 14 bases lay in between. Germline-derived CDR1 and CDR2 are ENHRY and SYGVKD. This CDR3 is CAISEGSYLGGYTF. The CDR3 DNA is TGTGCCATCAGTGAGGGAAGCTATCTCGGTGGCTACACCTTC.

The V and J genes are TRBV5-1 and TRBJ2-1; 10 bases fit TRBD2. The CDR3 length is 17 residues. Germline CDR1 reads SGHRS; CDR2 reads YFSETQ. Germline trimming cut 4 bases from V and 5 bases from J; bases unmatched to any gene: 12. The CDR3 nucleotides read TGCGCCAGCAGCCGAGGGACTAGCGCCCGTTCAGACAATGAGCAGTTCTTC. This translates into CASSRGTSARSDNEQFF. Based on the CDR3 plus reference TRBV5-1 and TRBJ2-1, the full variable domain is KAGVTQTPRYLIKTRGQQVTLSCSPISGHRSVSWYQQTPGQGLQFLFEYFSETQRNKGNFPGRFSGRQFSNSRSEMNVSTLELGDSALYLCASSRGTSARSDNEQFFGPGTRLTVL.

V and J are TRBV7-2 and TRBJ1-1; D remains unclear. The CDR3 contains 13 residues. CDR1 is SGHTA and CDR2 is FQGNSA in the germline V gene. V lost 3 bases and J 1 base, leaving 6 bases between the germline ends. In DNA form, the CDR3 reads TGTGCCAGCAGCTTTTGGCAGAACACTGAAGCTTTCTTT. Amino acid sequence: CASSFWQNTEAFF.

V gene TRBV9 combines with J gene TRBJ2-1; 15 positions match TRBD2. This CDR3 has 19 residues. Germline CDR1 and CDR2: SGDLS and YYNGEE. The V segment lost 4 bases and the J segment 6 bases; nucleotides outside the gene matches: 14. The CDR3 DNA follows: TGTGCCAGCAGCTCAGGGACTAGCGGGAGGATTCCCATCTTCAATGAGCAGTTCTTC. Translation gives CASSSGTSGRIPIFNEQFF.

The rearrangement links TRBV28 to TRBJ2-3, with 7 bases matching TRBD2. The CDR3 spans 15 residues. CDR1 is MDHEN and CDR2 is SYDVKM in the germline V gene. V dropped 5 bases and J dropped 4; count of bases not matched to a gene: 9. CDR3 amino acids: CASSTGAGAPDTQYF. The CDR3 nucleotides read TGTGCCAGCAGTACTGGGGCGGGAGCCCCAGATACGCAGTATTTT.

This clone has only one observation. J is TRBJ2-3 and V is TRBV10-3, with 9 bases matching TRBD2. Trimming removed 2 bases from V and 2 bases from J; junction bases left unmatched: 14. Germline assignment: CDR1 ENHRY and CDR2 SYGVKD. The CDR3 totals 19 residues. The CDR3 DNA follows: TGTGCCATCAGTGAGAGGGCAGCGGGAGGTCTTCGGTTCACAGATACGCAGTATTTT. Protein: CAISERAAGGLRFTDTQYF.

The chain couples TRBV7-3 to TRBJ2-1; D gene unclear. Germline values: CDR1 SGHTA, CDR2 FQGTGA. With 2 bases removed from V and 3 bases from J, the gap between germline ends came to 5 bases. The CDR3 spans 13 residues. The CDR3: CASSLRVYNEQFF. DNA for the CDR3: TGTGCCAGCAGCTTACGGGTCTACAATGAGCAGTTCTTC.

V gene TRBV18 combines with J gene TRBJ2-5; 8 bases line up with TRBD1. The CDR3 is 15 amino acids. The V segment lost 3 bases and the J segment 5 bases; nucleotides outside the gene matches: 8. Looked up from germline, CDR1 is KGHSH and CDR2 is LQKENI. Here the CDR3 reads CASSPRTGLEETQYF. As DNA, the CDR3 is TGTGCCAGCTCACCGAGGACAGGGCTGGAGGAGACCCAGTACTTC. The full variable domain, in which reference TRBV18 and TRBJ2-5 provide the parts outside the CDR3, is NAGVMQNPRHLVRRRGQEARLRCSPMKGHSHVYWYRQLPEEGLKFMVYLQKENIIDESGMPKERFSAEFPKEGPSILRIQQVVRGDSAAYFCASSPRTGLEETQYFGPGTRLLVL.

The V gene is TRBV27, the J gene TRBJ1-4; TRBD1 matches 7 bases. The junction had 10 bases not matched to a gene; V was cut back by 6 bases and J by 6 bases. The CDR3 is made up of 15 amino acids. Germline V gives CDR1 MNHEY, CDR2 SMNVEV (reference sequence). As DNA, the CDR3 is TGTGCCAGCAGGACCGACAGGGAGGAGGATGAAAAACTGTTTTTT. Amino acid sequence: CASRTDREEDEKLFF.

This chain links TRBV30 with TRBJ2-2; the D is unclear. V was pared by 5 bases and J by 1 base, with 14 bases between. CDR1 GTSNPN and CDR2 SVGIG come from the germline V gene (reference sequence). The CDR3 runs 15 residues. CDR3 region: CAWGEGLLNTGELFF. CDR3 sequence (DNA): TGTGCCTGGGGGGAAGGGCTTCTGAACACCGGGGAGCTGTTTTTT.

The chain is built from TRBV5-1 and TRBJ2-4; TRBD2 matches 14 bases. Per germline, CDR1 SGHRS and CDR2 YFSETQ. The CDR3 is 17 amino acids. Unmatched junction bases numbered 7, after V lost 3 bases and J lost 5 bases. CDR3 bases: TGCGCCAGCAGCTCTCCGGGACTAGCGGGAGACCAAAACATTCAGTACTTC. It specifies CASSSPGLAGDQNIQYF. Based on the CDR3 plus reference TRBV5-1 and TRBJ2-4, the full variable domain is KAGVTQTPRYLIKTRGQQVTLSCSPISGHRSVSWYQQTPGQGLQFLFEYFSETQRNKGNFPGRFSGRQFSNSRSEMNVSTLELGDSALYLCASSSPGLAGDQNIQYFGAGTRLSVL.

A remark on this clone: The sample carries other DNA sequences with the same CDR3. This chain's CDR3 is CASSIQRNYGYTF. The CDR3 DNA follows: TGTGCCAGTAGTATACAGCGAAACTATGGCTACACCTTC. The chain carries TRBV19 and TRBJ1-2; D is unresolved. The CDR3 is 13 residues long. CDR1 and CDR2 from the germline V gene are LNHDA and SQIVND (reference sequence). Trimming pared 2 bases from V and 2 bases from J, leaving 6 bases between.

The CDR3 region is CASSRDRGNEQFF. Here the CDR3 DNA reads TGTGCCAGCTCACGGGACAGGGGCAATGAGCAGTTCTTC. V is TRBV18 and J is TRBJ2-1, with TRBD1 matching 10 bases. Trimming took 4 bases from V and 6 from J; bases not matched to a gene: 0. CDR1 and CDR2 (germline): KGHSH, LQKENI. The CDR3 is made up of 13 amino acids.

The V gene is TRBV27, the J gene TRBJ2-3, with TRBD1 identical over 9 bases. V lost 0 bases to trimming and J lost 11 bases; unmatched junction nucleotides: 3. Germline assignment: CDR1 MNHEY and CDR2 SMNVEV (reference sequence). The CDR3 totals 13 residues. CDR3 in amino acids: CASSLSGDREQYF. CDR3 nucleotide sequence: TGTGCCAGCAGTTTATCAGGGGACAGGGAGCAGTATTTT.

The chain recombines TRBV7-9 with TRBJ2-1; D unclear. The germline CDR1 and CDR2 sequences are SEHNR and FQNEAQ (reference sequence). V gave up 5 bases and J gave up 6 bases, with 11 bases separating them. This CDR3 has 13 amino acids. The CDR3 sequence: CASSRGSRNEQFF. The DNA of the CDR3 is TGTGCCAGCAGCCGTGGGTCGCGCAATGAGCAGTTCTTC.

This chain uses TRBV28 with TRBJ1-1, with TRBD1 matching 8 bases. V was pared by 2 bases and J by 2 bases, with 4 bases of the junction left unmatched. Germline CDR1 and CDR2: MDHEN and SYDVKM. The CDR3 is 15 amino acids. CDR3: CASSLTTGGNTEAFF. In DNA form, the CDR3 reads TGTGCCAGCAGTTTAACCACAGGGGGAAACACTGAAGCTTTCTTT.

The rearrangement links TRBV28 to TRBJ2-6, with D tentatively TRBD2 (6 bases). V was pared by 6 bases and J by 0 bases, with 9 bases between. CDR1 and CDR2 (germline): MDHEN, SYDVKM. The CDR3 covers 15 residues. CDR3 protein: CASRRGSSGANVLTF. DNA for the CDR3: TGTGCCAGCAGGCGGGGTTCCTCTGGGGCCAACGTCCTGACTTTC.

Regarding this clone: Other DNA sequences from this sample encode an identical CDR3 as well. The chain carries TRBV4-1 and TRBJ2-7; TRBD1 might be the D (5 bases). V lost 0 bases and J lost 2, with 11 bases in between. The CDR3 runs to 15 residues. Looked up from germline, CDR1 is MGHRA and CDR2 is YSYEKL. The CDR3 loop reads CASSQDLQGPYEQYF. The DNA for the CDR3 is TGCGCCAGCAGCCAAGATCTCCAGGGTCCCTACGAGCAGTACTTC.

This sequence joins TRBV4-1 and TRBJ1-4; 7 bases line up with TRBD1. The CDR3 is 19 amino acids. J lost 3 bases, V lost 3 bases, and 16 bases had no gene match. The germline V gene encodes CDR1 MGHRA and CDR2 YSYEKL. CDR3 in DNA: TGCGCCAGCAGCCAGAAAGGGGGCGATCCCCTTAGAGCTAATGAAAAACTGTTTTTT. Its protein is CASSQKGGDPLRANEKLFF.

The table lists this clone with a count of one. The chain carries TRBV11-2 and TRBJ2-1, with D hard to call. This CDR3 is 14 amino acids long. Germline V gene data show CDR1 as SGHAT and CDR2 as FQNNGV. Trimming removed 6 bases from V and 0 bases from J, with 9 bases in between. Written as DNA, the CDR3 is TGTGCCAGCAGGCTTGCAAGCTCCTACAATGAGCAGTTCTTC. It codes for CASRLASSYNEQFF.

The chain links TRBV13 to TRBJ2-5; D is tentatively TRBD1 or TRBD2 (5 bases each). The CDR3 length is 14 residues. Trimming stripped 1 base from V and 7 bases from J, with 13 bases between. Germline V gives CDR1 PRHDT, CDR2 FYEKMQ (reference sequence). CDR3 DNA: TGTGCCAGCAGCTTAGATCTGGGACGGGGGACCCAGTACTTC. Encoded protein: CASSLDLGRGTQYF. The variable domain in full, completed from reference TRBV13 and TRBJ2-5, reads AAGVIQSPRHLIKEKRETATLKCYPIPRHDTVYWYQQGPGQDPQFLISFYEKMQSDKGSIPDRFSAQQFSDYHSELNMSSLELGDSALYFCASSLDLGRGTQYFGPGTRLLVL.

The chain combines TRBV11-3 with TRBJ2-7, with 8 bases matching TRBD2. The germline V gene has CDR1 SGHNT and CDR2 YENEEA. This CDR3 has 15 residues. With V trimmed by 0 bases and J by 0 bases, 1 base remained unmatched. CDR3 coding DNA: TGTGCCAGCAGCTTAGAAAGCGGGAGCTCCTACGAGCAGTACTTC. It encodes CASSLESGSSYEQYF.

The rearrangement joins TRBV5-6 to TRBJ2-7, with D perhaps matching TRBD2 (5 bases). The CDR3 contains 16 residues. Between the trimmed V and J ends, which lost 0 bases and 6 bases, there was a span of 19 bases. Germline loops: CDR1 SGHDT, CDR2 YYEEEE. CDR3 region: CASSLVQWSLGGEQYF. CDR3 sequence (DNA): TGTGCCAGCAGCTTGGTTCAGTGGAGCCTCGGAGGCGAGCAGTACTTC.

Only one count was recorded for this clone. The chain links TRBV30 to TRBJ1-2; D not resolved. Germline V CDR1 and CDR2: GTSNPN, SVGIG (reference sequence). Trimming removed 0 bases from V and 3 bases from J, with 8 bases in between. This CDR3 contains 13 residues. The CDR3 nucleotides are TGTGCCTGGAGTGTAGGGCGGGACTATGGCTACACCTTC. The encoded protein is CAWSVGRDYGYTF.

The chain combines TRBV5-1 with TRBJ2-1; no definite D call. V was pared by 0 bases and J by 1 base, with 8 bases between. This CDR3 contains 15 residues. Germline CDR1 and CDR2: SGHRS and YFSETQ. The CDR3 sequence is CASSLVTDSYNEQFF. In nucleotides, the CDR3 is TGCGCCAGCAGCTTGGTAACGGATTCCTACAATGAGCAGTTCTTC.

The V and J genes are TRBV28 and TRBJ1-3; D gene ambiguous. Trimming took off 8 bases at V and 8 bases at J, with 7 bases between the two ends. The CDR3 contains 10 residues. Germline loops: CDR1 MDHEN, CDR2 SYDVKM. In nucleotides, the CDR3 is TGTGCCAGCCTAGGGCACACCATATATTTT. This sequence encodes CASLGHTIYF.

This clone was seen at least ten times. The chain is built from TRBV4-3 and TRBJ2-3; 7 bases are shared with TRBD2. The CDR3 contains 15 residues. With 3 bases clipped from V and 6 bases from J, the junction kept 9 bases outside the gene matches. Looked up from germline, CDR1 is LGHNA and CDR2 is YSLEER. As DNA, the CDR3 is TGCGCCAGCAGCCATAGTGGGAGGGTCACGGATACGCAGTATTTT. Translating it yields CASSHSGRVTDTQYF.

Concerning this clone itself: The same CDR3 is also encoded by other DNA sequences in this sample. CDR3: CASSLDRDTQYF. CDR3 sequence (DNA): TGCGCCAGCAGCTTGGATCGGGATACGCAGTATTTT. The J gene is TRBJ2-3, the V gene TRBV5-1; D unclear. Germline V gene lookup returns CDR1 SGHRS and CDR2 YFSETQ. Trimming shortened V by 0 bases and J by 6 bases, and 5 bases separated the two germline ends. The CDR3 runs to 12 residues.

The gene calls are TRBV7-6 and TRBJ2-7; possibly TRBD1 or TRBD2 for D (5 bases each). The CDR3 runs 14 residues. Germline lookup yields CDR1 SGHVS and CDR2 FNYEAQ. V lost 4 bases, J lost 6 bases, and 16 bases lay in between. CDR3 bases: TGTGCCAGCAGCTCGGGGACGGTTCTAGTCGAGCAGTACTTC. Protein sequence: CASSSGTVLVEQYF.

This clone was seen once. This sample also contains other DNA sequences that code for the same CDR3. This chain connects TRBV20-1 to TRBJ2-3, with D maybe TRBD2 (6 bases). This CDR3 is 11 amino acids long. The germline V and J ends were trimmed by 5 bases and 6 bases, with 9 bases remaining between them. Germline-derived CDR1 and CDR2 are DFQATT and SNEGSKA (reference sequence). CDR3: CSARGRDTQYF. CDR3 nucleotides: TGCAGTGCTCGGGGGAGGGATACGCAGTATTTT.